This entry describes one T cell receptor (beta chain). Its antigen is currently not known. No much larger clonotype is one base removed from it; base qualities were not supplied. The germline V gene yields MNHEY for CDR1 and SVGAGI for CDR2. Spanning cysteine to phenylalanine, the CDR3 consists of 15 amino acids. Kept here is only the CDR3 DNA, which spans 45 bases and is read in frame from base 1. V has 0 bases trimmed and J has 2 bases trimmed; junction bases matching no gene number 4. This sample was taken from a study of T cells after yellow fever vaccination (dated by TCRdb to about 2019). The study in broad terms: The SMART-Seq v4 Ultra Low Input RNA kit was used to prepare libraries from fractions with low cell numbers. Bulk TCR alpha and beta repertoires were sequenced longitudinally to track T-cell clones before and after primary and booster YFV17D yellow fever vaccination. The cohort comprised two healthy male donors, one aged 18 to 30 and one aged 30 to 40 years. Blood samples were taken at several timepoints before and after primary and secondary immunization, and bulk PBMC replicates and cell subsets were isolated. General conclusions and limits of the study: Compared with the primary T-cell response, the secondary T-cell response was weaker but faster, peaking on day 5 rather than day 15. After the booster, most clones that had expanded after primary vaccination were detected again (nearly 97% of CD4 and over 75% of CD8), suggesting broad maintenance of memory. Computational filtering was required because FACS-sorted repertoires could contain abundant contaminating clonotypes from the bulk population. Because only two donors were included in the study, the extent to which the findings can be generalized is limited. A small fraction of clonotypes appeared in both the CD4 and CD8 compartments, likely as a result of convergent recombination.

Synthesis of TCR cDNA relied on 5'RACE template switching, a step that introduced a universal primer site along with unique molecular identifiers. Priming of cDNA synthesis was performed from both the TCR alpha and TCR beta constant segments. Library amplification involved two PCR steps, and the second step added sample barcodes and sequencing adapters. Sequencing of libraries was done on Illumina HiSeq 2500 (2x100 bp) or NovaSeq (2x150 bp). Under the source paper's analysis protocol: Demultiplexing of reads and collapsing into UMI consensus sequences were performed with MIGEC, and V(D)J alignment was carried out with MiXCR. Vaccine-responding clonotypes were identified with edgeR using replicate PBMC samples, with FDR below 0.01 and a log2 fold change above 5 up to day 15 being required. Bulk clonotypes were assigned CD4 or CD8 identity according to which sequenced CD4 or CD8 repertoire held them at higher abundance. The raw public data were reprocessed by TCRdb itself: fastp quality trimming at Q25, MiXCR clonotype calling, in-frame beta chains only. Rows with one shared CDR3 protein collapse into an entry with the most common genes and DNA. These V and J calls derive from TCRdb rather than the authors' analysis. In all, the sample holds approximately 510,000 distinct CDR3 sequences, and around a fifth of those were seen once. Together, the top ten hold 15% to 20% of the sample.

This sample's treatment or condition label indicates: live attenuated yellow fever vaccine strain. At each blood-draw timepoint, two biological replicates of bulk PBMCs were obtained. A standard Ficoll-Paque protocol was used to isolate PBMCs from peripheral blood. TriZol was used to extract RNA from bulk PBMCs, from CD4 and CD8 fractions, and from dextramer-positive and dextramer-negative fractions. The starting material was PBMCs, obtained less than 25 days after the first yellow fever vaccination. This sequence originates from a young man who received the YFV17D yellow fever vaccine. The chain is encoded by TRBV6-5 joined to TRBJ2-7; TRBD1 fits 7 bases in the junction. The DNA is as follows: TGTGCCAGCAGTTACTCACAGGGGTCCCCCTACGAGCAGTACTTC. This gives the protein CASSYSQGSPYEQYF.